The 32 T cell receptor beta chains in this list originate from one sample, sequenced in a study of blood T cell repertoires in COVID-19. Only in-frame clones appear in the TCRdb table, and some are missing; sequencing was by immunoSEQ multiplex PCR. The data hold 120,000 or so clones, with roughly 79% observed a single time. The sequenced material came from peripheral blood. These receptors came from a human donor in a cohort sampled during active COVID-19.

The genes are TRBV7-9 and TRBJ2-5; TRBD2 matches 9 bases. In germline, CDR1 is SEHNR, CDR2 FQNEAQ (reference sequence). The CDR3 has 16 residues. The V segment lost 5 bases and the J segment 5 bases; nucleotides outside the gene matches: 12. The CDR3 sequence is CASSTGVAGAMETQYF. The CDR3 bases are TGTGCCAGCAGCACGGGGGTAGCGGGGGCGATGGAGACCCAGTACTTC.

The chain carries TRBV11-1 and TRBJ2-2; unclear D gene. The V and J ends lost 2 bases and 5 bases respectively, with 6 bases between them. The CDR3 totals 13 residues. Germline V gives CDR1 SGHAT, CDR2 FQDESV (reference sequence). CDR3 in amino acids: CASSLFRTGELFF. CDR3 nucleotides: TGTGCCAGCAGCTTATTCCGGACCGGGGAGCTGTTTTTT.

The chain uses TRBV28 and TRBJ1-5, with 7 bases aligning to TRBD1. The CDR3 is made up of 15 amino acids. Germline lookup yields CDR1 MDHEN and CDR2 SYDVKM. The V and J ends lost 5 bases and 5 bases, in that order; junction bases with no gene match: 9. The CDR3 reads CASSTDRAGDQPQHF. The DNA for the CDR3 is TGTGCCAGCAGTACCGACAGGGCTGGGGATCAGCCCCAGCATTTT.

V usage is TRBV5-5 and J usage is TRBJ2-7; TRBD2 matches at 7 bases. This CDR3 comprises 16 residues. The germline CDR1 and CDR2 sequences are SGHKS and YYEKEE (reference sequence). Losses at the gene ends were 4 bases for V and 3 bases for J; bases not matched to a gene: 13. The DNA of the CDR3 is TGTGCCAGCAGCCCGGCTGGGGCGGGAGCCATCTACGAGCAGTACTTC. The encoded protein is CASSPAGAGAIYEQYF.

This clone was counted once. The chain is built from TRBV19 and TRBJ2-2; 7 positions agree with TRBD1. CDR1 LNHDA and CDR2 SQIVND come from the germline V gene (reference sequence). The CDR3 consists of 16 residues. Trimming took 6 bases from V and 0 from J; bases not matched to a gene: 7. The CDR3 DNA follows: TGTGCCAGTAGGGATCTTGGGACAGCGAACACCGGGGAGCTGTTTTTT. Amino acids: CASRDLGTANTGELFF.

CDR3 in DNA: TGTGCCAGCAGCACACAGGGGAATAGCAATCAGCCCCAGCATTTT. It encodes CASSTQGNSNQPQHF. The gene calls are TRBV5-5 and TRBJ1-5; 7 bases match TRBD1. The CDR3 has 15 amino acids. Unmatched junction bases numbered 4, after V lost 4 bases and J lost 0 bases. Germline loops: CDR1 SGHKS, CDR2 YYEKEE (reference sequence).

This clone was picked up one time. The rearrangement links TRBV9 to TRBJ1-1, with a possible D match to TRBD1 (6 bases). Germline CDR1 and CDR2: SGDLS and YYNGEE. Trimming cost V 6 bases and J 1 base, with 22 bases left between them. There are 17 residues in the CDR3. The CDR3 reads CASTSLRAGAPNTEAFF. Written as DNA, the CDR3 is TGTGCCAGCACCTCTCTTCGGGCAGGGGCTCCGAACACTGAAGCTTTCTTT.

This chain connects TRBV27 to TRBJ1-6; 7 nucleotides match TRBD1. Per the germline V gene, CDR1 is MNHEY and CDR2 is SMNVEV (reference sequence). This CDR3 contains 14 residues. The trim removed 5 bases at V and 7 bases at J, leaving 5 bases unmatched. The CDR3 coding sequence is TGTGCCAGCAGTCCTGGGACAGCGAATTCACCCCTCCACTTT. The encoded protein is CASSPGTANSPLHF.

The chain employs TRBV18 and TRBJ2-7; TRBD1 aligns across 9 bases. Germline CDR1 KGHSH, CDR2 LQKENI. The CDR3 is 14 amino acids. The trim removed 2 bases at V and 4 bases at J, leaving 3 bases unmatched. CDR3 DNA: TGTGCCAGCTCACCAATTGGACAGGGGTACGAGCAGTACTTC. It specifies CASSPIGQGYEQYF.

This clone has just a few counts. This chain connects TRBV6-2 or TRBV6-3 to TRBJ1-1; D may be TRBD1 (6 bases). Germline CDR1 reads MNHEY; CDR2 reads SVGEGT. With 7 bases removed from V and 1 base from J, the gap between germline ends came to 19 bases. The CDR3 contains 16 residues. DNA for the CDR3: TGTGCCAGCACCCCAACCCCGACAGGATGGAACACTGAAGCTTTCTTT. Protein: CASTPTPTGWNTEAFF.

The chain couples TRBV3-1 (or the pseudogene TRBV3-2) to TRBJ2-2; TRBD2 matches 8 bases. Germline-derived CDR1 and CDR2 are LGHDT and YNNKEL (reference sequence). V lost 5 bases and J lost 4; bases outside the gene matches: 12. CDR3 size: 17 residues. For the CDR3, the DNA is TGTGCCAGCAGCTCTTCCTCGGGGGGGGCAGGCACCGGGGAGCTGTTTTTT. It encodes CASSSSSGGAGTGELFF.

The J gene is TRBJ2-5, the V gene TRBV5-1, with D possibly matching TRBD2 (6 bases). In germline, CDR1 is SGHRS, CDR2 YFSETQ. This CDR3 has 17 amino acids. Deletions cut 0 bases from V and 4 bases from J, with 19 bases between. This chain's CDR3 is CASSLAGSHTGRETQYF. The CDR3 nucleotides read TGCGCCAGCAGCTTGGCGGGCAGCCACACCGGGAGAGAGACCCAGTACTTC.

The CDR3 DNA reads TGTGCCTGGAGTATAGGACTAGCGGCTCAAGAGACCCAGTACTTC. This codes for CAWSIGLAAQETQYF. The chain has TRBV30 and TRBJ2-5; 10 bases agree with TRBD2. The trim removed 2 bases at V and 2 bases at J, leaving 5 bases unmatched. The CDR3 contains 15 residues. Germline CDR1 GTSNPN, CDR2 SVGIG (reference sequence).

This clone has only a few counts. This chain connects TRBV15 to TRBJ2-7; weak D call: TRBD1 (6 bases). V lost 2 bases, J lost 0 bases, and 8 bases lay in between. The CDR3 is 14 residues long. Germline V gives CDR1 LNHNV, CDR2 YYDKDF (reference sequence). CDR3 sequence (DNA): TGTGCCACCAGCAGACCGACAGGCTCCTACGAGCAGTACTTC. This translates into CATSRPTGSYEQYF.

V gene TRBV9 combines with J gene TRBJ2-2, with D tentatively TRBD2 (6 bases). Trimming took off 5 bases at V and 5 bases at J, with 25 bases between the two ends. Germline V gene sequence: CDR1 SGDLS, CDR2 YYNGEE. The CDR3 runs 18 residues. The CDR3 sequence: CASRSKGGRGLGTGELFF. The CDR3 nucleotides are TGTGCCAGCAGGTCCAAAGGTGGGCGGGGCTTGGGTACCGGGGAGCTGTTTTTT.

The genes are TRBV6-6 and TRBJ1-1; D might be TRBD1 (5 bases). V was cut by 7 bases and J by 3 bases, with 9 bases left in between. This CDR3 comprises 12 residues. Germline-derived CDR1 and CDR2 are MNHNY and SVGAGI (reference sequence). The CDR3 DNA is TGTGCCAGCACCTCAGGGTACACTGAAGCTTTCTTT. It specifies CASTSGYTEAFF.

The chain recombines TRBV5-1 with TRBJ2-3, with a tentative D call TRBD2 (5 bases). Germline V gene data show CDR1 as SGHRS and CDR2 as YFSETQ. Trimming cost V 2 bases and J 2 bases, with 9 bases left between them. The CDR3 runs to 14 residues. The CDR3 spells CASSFGGPTDTQYF. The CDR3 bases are TGCGCCAGCAGCTTCGGAGGTCCCACAGATACGCAGTATTTT.

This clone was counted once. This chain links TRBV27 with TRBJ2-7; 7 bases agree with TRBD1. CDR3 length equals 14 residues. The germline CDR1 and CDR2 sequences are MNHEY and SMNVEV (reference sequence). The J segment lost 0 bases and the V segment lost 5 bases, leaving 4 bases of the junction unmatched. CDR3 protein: CASSKQGISYEQYF. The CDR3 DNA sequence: TGTGCCAGCAGTAAACAGGGGATCTCCTACGAGCAGTACTTC.

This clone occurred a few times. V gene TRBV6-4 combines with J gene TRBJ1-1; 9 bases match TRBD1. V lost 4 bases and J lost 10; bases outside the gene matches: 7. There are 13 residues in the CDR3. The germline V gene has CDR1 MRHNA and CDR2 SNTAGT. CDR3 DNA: TGTGCCAGCAGTGGACAGGGGGGCGGAGTAGCTTTCTTT. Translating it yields CASSGQGGGVAFF.

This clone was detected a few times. The CDR3 nucleotides read TGTGCCAGCAGCTTAGGGCCGGGACAGGGGAGAGGCTACACCTTC. Residues: CASSLGPGQGRGYTF. V is TRBV7-3 and J is TRBJ1-2; 10 bases agree with TRBD1. The germline CDR1 and CDR2 sequences are SGHTA and FQGTGA. The V segment lost 2 bases and the J segment 8 bases; nucleotides outside the gene matches: 8. The CDR3 runs 15 residues.

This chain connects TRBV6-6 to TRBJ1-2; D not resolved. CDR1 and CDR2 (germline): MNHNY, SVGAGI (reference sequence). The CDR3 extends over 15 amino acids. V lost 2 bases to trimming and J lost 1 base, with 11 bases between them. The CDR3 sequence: CASSYGAGDNYGYTF. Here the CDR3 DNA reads TGTGCCAGCAGTTACGGTGCAGGTGATAACTATGGCTACACCTTC.

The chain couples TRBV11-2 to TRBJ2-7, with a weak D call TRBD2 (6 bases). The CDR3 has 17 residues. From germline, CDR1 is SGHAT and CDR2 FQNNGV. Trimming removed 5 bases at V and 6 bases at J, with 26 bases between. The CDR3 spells CASSRGPLGTLGGEQYF. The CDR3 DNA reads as TGTGCCAGCAGCCGAGGGCCGTTAGGGACTTTAGGTGGCGAGCAGTACTTC.

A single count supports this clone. The CDR3 protein is CASSLATSGRRFF. The CDR3 DNA reads as TGTGCCAGCAGCCTTGCGACTAGCGGGAGGAGGTTCTTC. The chain combines TRBV14 with TRBJ2-1, with 13 bases lining up with TRBD2. This CDR3 spans 13 amino acids. Germline V CDR1 and CDR2: SGHDN, FVKESK. V shed 4 bases, J shed 15 bases, and the junction held 6 bases outside the gene matches.

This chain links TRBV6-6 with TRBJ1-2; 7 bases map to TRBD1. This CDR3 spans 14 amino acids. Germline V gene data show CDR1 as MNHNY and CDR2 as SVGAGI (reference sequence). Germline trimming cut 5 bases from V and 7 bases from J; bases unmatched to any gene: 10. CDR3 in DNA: TGTGCCAGCAGTCCCGCGGACAGGCAAGGTGGCTACACCTTC. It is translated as CASSPADRQGGYTF.

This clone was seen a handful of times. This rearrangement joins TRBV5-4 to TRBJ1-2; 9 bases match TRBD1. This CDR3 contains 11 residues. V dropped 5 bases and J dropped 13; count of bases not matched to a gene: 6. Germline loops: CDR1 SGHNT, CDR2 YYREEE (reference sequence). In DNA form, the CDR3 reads TGTGCCAGCAGTAGGGACAGGGTCCCCACCTTC. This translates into CASSRDRVPTF.

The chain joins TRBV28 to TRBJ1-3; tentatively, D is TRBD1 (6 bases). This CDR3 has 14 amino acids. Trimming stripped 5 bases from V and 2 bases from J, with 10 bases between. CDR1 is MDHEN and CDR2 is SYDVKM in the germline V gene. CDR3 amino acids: CASSTPGAGNTIYF. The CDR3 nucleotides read TGTGCCAGCAGTACCCCAGGGGCTGGAAACACCATATATTTT.

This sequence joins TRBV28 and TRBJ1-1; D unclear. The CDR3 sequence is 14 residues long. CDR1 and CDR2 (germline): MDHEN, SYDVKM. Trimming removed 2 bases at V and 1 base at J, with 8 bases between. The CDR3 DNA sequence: TGTGCCAGCAGTTTACTGGGCCCGAACACTGAAGCTTTCTTT. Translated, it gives CASSLLGPNTEAFF.

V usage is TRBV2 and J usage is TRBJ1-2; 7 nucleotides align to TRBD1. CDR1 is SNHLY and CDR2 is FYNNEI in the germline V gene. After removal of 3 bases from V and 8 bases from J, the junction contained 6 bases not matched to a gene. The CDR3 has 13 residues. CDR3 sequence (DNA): TGTGCCAGCAGTGAGACAGGGAGAATGGGCTACACCTTC. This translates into CASSETGRMGYTF.

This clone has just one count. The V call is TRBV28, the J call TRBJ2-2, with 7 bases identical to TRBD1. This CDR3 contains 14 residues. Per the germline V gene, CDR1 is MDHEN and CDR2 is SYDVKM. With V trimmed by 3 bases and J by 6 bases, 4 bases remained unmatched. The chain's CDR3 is CASSFTTGSGELFF. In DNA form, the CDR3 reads TGTGCCAGCAGTTTCACGACAGGGTCCGGGGAGCTGTTTTTT.

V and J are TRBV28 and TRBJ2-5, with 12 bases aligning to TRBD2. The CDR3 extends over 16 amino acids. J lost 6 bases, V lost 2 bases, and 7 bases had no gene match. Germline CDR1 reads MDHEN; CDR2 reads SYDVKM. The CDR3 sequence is CASSLIGLAGSKTQYF. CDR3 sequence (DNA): TGTGCCAGCAGTTTAATCGGACTAGCGGGATCGAAGACCCAGTACTTC.

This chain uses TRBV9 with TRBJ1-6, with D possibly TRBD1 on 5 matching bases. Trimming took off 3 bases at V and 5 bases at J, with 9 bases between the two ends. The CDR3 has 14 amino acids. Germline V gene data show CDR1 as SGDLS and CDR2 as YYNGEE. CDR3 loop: CASSADTHNSPLHF. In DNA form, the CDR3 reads TGTGCCAGCAGCGCGGACACCCATAATTCACCCCTCCACTTT.

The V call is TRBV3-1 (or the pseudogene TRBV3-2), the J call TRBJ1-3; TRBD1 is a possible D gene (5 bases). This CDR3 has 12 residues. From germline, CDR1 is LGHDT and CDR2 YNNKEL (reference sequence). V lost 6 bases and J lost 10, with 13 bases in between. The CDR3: CASSPGFLTIYF. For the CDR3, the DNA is TGTGCCAGCAGTCCAGGGTTCTTGACCATATATTTT.